The 9 T cell receptor beta chains below all came from one sample that was sequenced in a study of graft-versus-host responses after intestinal transplantation. Their specific antigens are unknown. Generated by immunoSEQ multiplex PCR, the TCRdb table keeps only in-frame clones and is missing some. Among approximately 82,000 clones listed, 85% to 95% were seen once. The sequencing used unstimulated CD8+ T cells sorted from spleen or lymph node cells, collected before transplant. Receptor source: a human donor who was the organ donor for an intestinal transplant.

The V call is TRBV9, the J call TRBJ2-1, with 7 bases matching TRBD2. V lost 7 bases, J lost 1 base, and 14 bases stayed unmatched. Per the germline V gene, CDR1 is SGDLS and CDR2 is YYNGEE. The CDR3 totals 17 residues. The CDR3 DNA reads as TGTGCCAGCTCACCCACGGGGCGGGAGTGGTCCTACAATGAGCAGTTCTTC. This encodes CASSPTGREWSYNEQFF.

The chain couples TRBV5-5 to TRBJ2-2; no reliable D call. The ends were cut back, 4 bases at V and 4 bases at J, with 11 bases in the middle. Germline values: CDR1 SGHKS, CDR2 YYEKEE (reference sequence). This CDR3 is 14 amino acids long. CDR3 sequence (DNA): TGTGCCAGCAGCCCGAGATACGGCACCGGGGAGCTGTTTTTT. This sequence encodes CASSPRYGTGELFF.

The chain has TRBV7-2 and TRBJ2-7; TRBD2 matches at 8 bases. Trimming took 8 bases from V and 4 from J; bases not matched to a gene: 16. Germline CDR1 reads SGHTA; CDR2 reads FQGNSA. The CDR3 contains 16 residues. CDR3 sequence (DNA): TGTGCCAGCCAAATTACTAGTTTGGCGGGAGGATACGAGCAGTACTTC. This translates into CASQITSLAGGYEQYF.

The rearrangement uses TRBV6-5 and TRBJ2-2, with D possibly matching TRBD2 (5 bases). Per the germline V gene, CDR1 is MNHEY and CDR2 is SVGAGI. V shed 2 bases and J shed 7 bases, with 8 bases lying between them. The CDR3 is 13 amino acids. The CDR3 loop reads CASSYRENGELFF. CDR3 nucleotides: TGTGCCAGCAGTTACAGGGAGAACGGGGAGCTGTTTTTT.

J is TRBJ1-1 and V is TRBV5-4; TRBD1 agrees at 10 bases. CDR3 length equals 17 residues. CDR1 and CDR2 from the germline V gene are SGHNT and YYREEE (reference sequence). J lost 0 bases, V lost 4 bases, and 9 bases had no gene match. DNA for the CDR3: TGTGCCAGCAGCCGATGGGGGACAGGGGACATGAACACTGAAGCTTTCTTT. It translates to CASSRWGTGDMNTEAFF.

Only one count was recorded for this clone. V usage is TRBV19 and J usage is TRBJ2-1; TRBD1 agrees at 8 bases. Per germline, CDR1 LNHDA and CDR2 SQIVND (reference sequence). The CDR3 runs to 15 residues. The V segment lost 1 base and the J segment 2 bases; nucleotides outside the gene matches: 1. The CDR3 coding sequence is TGTGCCAGTAGTATAGGGACAGGGCCCTACAATGAGCAGTTCTTC. Its translation is CASSIGTGPYNEQFF. The full variable domain, completed using reference TRBV19 and TRBJ2-1, is DGGITQSPKYLFRKEGQNVTLSCEQNLNHDAMYWYRQDPGQGLRLIYYSQIVNDFQKGDIAEGYSVSREKKESFPLTVTSAQKNPTAFYLCASSIGTGPYNEQFFGPGTRLTVL.

The chain carries TRBV5-5 and TRBJ2-7; 10 nucleotides align to TRBD2. CDR3 length: 14 amino acids. Germline values: CDR1 SGHKS, CDR2 YYEKEE (reference sequence). V dropped 2 bases and J dropped 2; count of bases not matched to a gene: 1. CDR3 nucleotide sequence: TGTGCCAGCAGCTTCCTAGCGGGAGCCTACGAGCAGTACTTC. Translation: CASSFLAGAYEQYF.

This chain joins TRBV4-1 and TRBJ1-2; possibly TRBD1 for D (6 bases). V was shortened by 0 bases and J by 4 bases, with 12 bases between the two germline ends. Per germline, CDR1 MGHRA and CDR2 YSYEKL. CDR3 length: 15 amino acids. CDR3 in amino acids: CASSQEVGGGYGYTF. CDR3 sequence (DNA): TGCGCCAGCAGCCAAGAAGTGGGAGGGGGCTATGGCTACACCTTC.

This clone was seen a single time. This chain connects TRBV11-3 to TRBJ2-5; a weak D match, TRBD2 (6 bases). V lost 5 bases to trimming and J lost 5 bases, with 21 bases between them. This CDR3 is 16 amino acids long. Germline CDR1 and CDR2: SGHNT and YENEEA. The CDR3 here is CASSPRAPGGRETQYF. As DNA, the CDR3 is TGTGCCAGCAGCCCTCGAGCACCCGGGGGTCGGGAGACCCAGTACTTC.